The entry that follows covers one TCR beta chain sequence. This CDR3 has 15 residues. The V segment lost 5 bases and the J segment 5 bases; nucleotides outside the gene matches: 8. The germline gives CDR1 LNHDA, CDR2 SQIVND (reference sequence). No donor had fewer than one pre-ART PBMC sample or fewer than two post-ART PBMC samples. Every HIV-positive participant received treatment in the United States. Before they underwent DNA extraction, samples held about 1-10 million cryopreserved PBMC. This entry is derived from a study of long-term antiretroviral therapy in people with HIV. Sequencing used immunoSEQ v3.0 at survey level. Clones were sequenced by immunoSEQ multiplex PCR, and TCRdb holds only the in-frame ones, with some missing. The table lists some 31,000 clones, around nine tenths of them singletons.

Specimen: unsorted PBMCs, collected 1.1 years after starting antiretroviral therapy. The chain employs TRBV19 and TRBJ1-4; 7 bases map to TRBD1. This sequence was found in a young man with HIV. The CDR3 here is CASSLRTGRNEKLFF. The CDR3 DNA sequence: TGTGCCAGTAGTCTTCGGACAGGTCGGAATGAAAAACTGTTTTTT. Supplemented by reference TRBV19 and TRBJ1-4, the full variable domain reads DGGITQSPKYLFRKEGQNVTLSCEQNLNHDAMYWYRQDPGQGLRLIYYSQIVNDFQKGDIAEGYSVSREKKESFPLTVTSAQKNPTAFYLCASSLRTGRNEKLFFGSGTQLSVL.